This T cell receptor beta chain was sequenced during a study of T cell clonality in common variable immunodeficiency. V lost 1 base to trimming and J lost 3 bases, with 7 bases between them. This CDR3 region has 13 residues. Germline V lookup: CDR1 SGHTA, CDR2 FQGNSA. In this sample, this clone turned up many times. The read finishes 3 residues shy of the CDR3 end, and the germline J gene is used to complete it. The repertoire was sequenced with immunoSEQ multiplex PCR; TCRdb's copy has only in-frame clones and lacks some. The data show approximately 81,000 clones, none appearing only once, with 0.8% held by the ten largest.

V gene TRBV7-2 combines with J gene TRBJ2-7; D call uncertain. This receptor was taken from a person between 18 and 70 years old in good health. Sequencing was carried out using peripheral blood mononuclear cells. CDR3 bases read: TGTGCCAGCAGCTTAGGAGGTGGCTACGAG. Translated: CASSLGGGYE. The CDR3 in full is CASSLGGGYEQYF.